In this sample, the clone carrying this T cell receptor beta chain turned up many times. Its antigen is unknown. The CDR3 totals 15 residues. The V gene's germline CDR1 is MNHEY and CDR2 SMNVEV (reference sequence). The V gene lost 3 bases and the J gene lost 0 bases, with 9 bases spanning the gap. The authors prepared the TCRbeta library with unique molecular identifiers. TCRdb fed the PCR reads into MiXCR, producing one record per CDR3 protein. The repertoire includes about 110,000 distinct CDR3 sequences, approximately 6.9% of them detected once, and less than 30% sits in the top ten. These data come from a study of T-cell reconstitution after alpha-beta-depleted transplantation in children. Study-wide results and caveats: Most T-cell counts and diversity one year after the transplant came from T cells that were newly produced.

This TCR derives from a male patient under 10 years old who had a stem cell transplant for acute lymphoblastic leukemia, so the T cells may come from the graft donor. The specimen comprised PBMCs, mostly from graft donor cells, sampled 360 days after TCRalphabeta/CD19-depleted stem cell transplant. The chain combines TRBV27 with TRBJ2-1, with D perhaps given as TRBD1 or TRBD2 (5 bases each). CDR3 sequence reads: CASSFRGSSYNEQFF. DNA of the CDR3: TGTGCCAGCAGTTTTCGGGGCAGCTCCTACAATGAGCAGTTCTTC.